The present TCR beta chain was sequenced within a study of T-cell memory formation after mild COVID-19. This clonotype has just a few counts. Germline CDR1 is GTSNPN and CDR2 is SVGIG (reference sequence). The length of the CDR3 is 13 residues. V gave up 6 bases and J gave up 0 bases, with 8 bases separating them. TCRdb fed the 5' RACE reads into MiXCR, producing one record per CDR3 protein. Of a few hundred thousand distinct CDR3 sequences listed, approximately 29% were seen once; the top ten hold approximately 15%. V gene TRBV30 combines with J gene TRBJ2-2; D is undetermined. This clonotype originated in an adult woman who had mild COVID-19 (a few samples of this study predate the infection). Cell type and time point are not known. Sequences were obtained from PBMCs or a T cell subset sorted from them (not recorded which). This chain's CDR3 is CACSGSNTGELFF. The CDR3 DNA follows: TGTGCCTGTTCCGGATCGAACACCGGGGAGCTGTTTTTT.